These T cell receptor beta chains were read from a single sample in a study of CD8 T cells in ankylosing spondylitis. TCRdb re-analysed the 5' RACE reads in MiXCR, keeping a single row per CDR3 protein. The sample holds some 800,000 distinct CDR3 sequences, approximately 12% seen once. The sequenced sample consisted of blood, either unsorted or a sorted T cell fraction (not recorded which). The receptors originated from a male donor with ankylosing spondylitis. CDR3s include the opening cysteine and the closing phenylalanine or tryptophan.

v_gene: TRBV7-2; j_gene: TRBJ2-1; CDR3aa: CASSLGLGLAYNEQFF
v_gene: TRBV20-1; j_gene: TRBJ2-7; CDR3aa: CSASSGVLEDEQYF
v_gene: TRBV20-1; j_gene: TRBJ1-2; CDR3aa: CSAKGVRRGYTF
v_gene: TRBV11-2; j_gene: TRBJ2-1; CDR3aa: CASSLDLAEFTYNEQFF
v_gene: TRBV7-2; j_gene: TRBJ2-2; CDR3aa: CASSSRRTSRNTGELFF
v_gene: TRBV7-2; j_gene: TRBJ2-1; CDR3aa: CASSLTGLPSEQFF
v_gene: TRBV7-3; j_gene: TRBJ2-1; CDR3aa: CASSLIGGGLYNEQFF
v_gene: TRBV12-3/TRBV12-4; j_gene: TRBJ1-5; CDR3aa: CASSFGVVRNQPQHF
v_gene: TRBV21-1; j_gene: TRBJ2-7; CDR3aa: CAGASGTAKYEQYF
v_gene: TRBV20-1; j_gene: TRBJ1-2; CDR3aa: CSAQVDSGGVGYTF
v_gene: TRBV5-1; j_gene: TRBJ2-3; CDR3aa: CASSVDRLDTQYF
v_gene: TRBV29-1; j_gene: TRBJ1-1; CDR3aa: CSVEPLYGREETEAFF
v_gene: TRBV6-5; j_gene: TRBJ2-7; CDR3aa: CASSYAAGTSGYEQYF
v_gene: TRBV24-1; j_gene: TRBJ2-3; CDR3aa: CATSDLNTDTQYF
v_gene: TRBV20-1; j_gene: TRBJ1-2; CDR3aa: CIGGQGEGYTF
v_gene: TRBV20-1; j_gene: TRBJ1-5; CDR3aa: CSASYAGDRDYQPQHF
v_gene: TRBV11-3; j_gene: TRBJ2-3; CDR3aa: CASSSSSSDTQYF
v_gene: TRBV6-1; j_gene: TRBJ2-7; CDR3aa: CASSEAHRGYEQYF
v_gene: TRBV20-1; j_gene: TRBJ2-3; CDR3aa: CSARGTSGGLTDTQYF
v_gene: TRBV5-6; j_gene: TRBJ2-1; CDR3aa: CASSRTSAGGNEQFF
v_gene: TRBV6-4; j_gene: TRBJ1-2; CDR3aa: CASSAGLDYGYTF
v_gene: TRBV20-1; j_gene: TRBJ2-1; CDR3aa: CSARGQNNEQFF
v_gene: TRBV5-1; j_gene: TRBJ2-5; CDR3aa: CASSSLSETQYF
v_gene: TRBV20-1; j_gene: TRBJ1-1; CDR3aa: CSAPRPGAMNTEAFF
v_gene: TRBV20-1; j_gene: TRBJ2-7; CDR3aa: CSAKEQFYEQYF
v_gene: TRBV5-1; j_gene: TRBJ2-7; CDR3aa: CASSLLSGSYEQYF
v_gene: TRBV4-1; j_gene: TRBJ1-4; CDR3aa: CASSHGTGATNEKLFF
v_gene: TRBV5-1; j_gene: TRBJ2-3; CDR3aa: CASSFLDGTTTGTQYF
v_gene: TRBV29-1; j_gene: TRBJ2-3; CDR3aa: CSVVRLLGEDTQYF
v_gene: TRBV6-1; j_gene: TRBJ2-7; CDR3aa: CASSRDRSAFPYEQYF
v_gene: TRBV20-1; j_gene: TRBJ2-3; CDR3aa: CSARGWRASTDTQYF
v_gene: TRBV29-1; j_gene: TRBJ1-2; CDR3aa: CSAGEEDGYTF
v_gene: TRBV5-4; j_gene: TRBJ2-3; CDR3aa: CASSGSRGQGDTQYF
v_gene: TRBV20-1; j_gene: TRBJ2-1; CDR3aa: CSARDPRGGAYNEQFF
v_gene: TRBV29-1; j_gene: TRBJ1-1; CDR3aa: CSVQGARNTEAFF
v_gene: TRBV20-1; j_gene: TRBJ2-3; CDR3aa: CSASGGAEYPTDTQYF
v_gene: TRBV29-1; j_gene: TRBJ2-3; CDR3aa: CSGCEGDTDTQYF
v_gene: TRBV9; j_gene: TRBJ1-1; CDR3aa: CASSVAGAGGQAFF
v_gene: TRBV29-1; j_gene: TRBJ1-1; CDR3aa: CSVVGTGAFF
v_gene: TRBV12-3/TRBV12-4; j_gene: TRBJ1-5; CDR3aa: CASSADRTNQPQHF
v_gene: TRBV20-1; j_gene: TRBJ2-1; CDR3aa: CSAALADNEQFF
v_gene: TRBV5-1; j_gene: TRBJ2-2; CDR3aa: CASSLEATGELFF
v_gene: TRBV20-1; j_gene: TRBJ2-1; CDR3aa: CSARLAGVEGSYNEQFF
v_gene: TRBV6-5; j_gene: TRBJ2-1; CDR3aa: CASSTDYRGDEQFF
v_gene: TRBV11-3; j_gene: TRBJ2-3; CDR3aa: CASSLGQASTDTQYF
v_gene: TRBV20-1; j_gene: TRBJ2-7; CDR3aa: CSARASHNPYEQYF
v_gene: TRBV6-2/TRBV6-3; j_gene: TRBJ2-3; CDR3aa: CASSYPGLLVATQYF
v_gene: TRBV7-2; j_gene: TRBJ2-3; CDR3aa: CASSTFQGAGDTQYF
v_gene: TRBV30; j_gene: TRBJ1-5; CDR3aa: CAWSHRWGLDQPQHF